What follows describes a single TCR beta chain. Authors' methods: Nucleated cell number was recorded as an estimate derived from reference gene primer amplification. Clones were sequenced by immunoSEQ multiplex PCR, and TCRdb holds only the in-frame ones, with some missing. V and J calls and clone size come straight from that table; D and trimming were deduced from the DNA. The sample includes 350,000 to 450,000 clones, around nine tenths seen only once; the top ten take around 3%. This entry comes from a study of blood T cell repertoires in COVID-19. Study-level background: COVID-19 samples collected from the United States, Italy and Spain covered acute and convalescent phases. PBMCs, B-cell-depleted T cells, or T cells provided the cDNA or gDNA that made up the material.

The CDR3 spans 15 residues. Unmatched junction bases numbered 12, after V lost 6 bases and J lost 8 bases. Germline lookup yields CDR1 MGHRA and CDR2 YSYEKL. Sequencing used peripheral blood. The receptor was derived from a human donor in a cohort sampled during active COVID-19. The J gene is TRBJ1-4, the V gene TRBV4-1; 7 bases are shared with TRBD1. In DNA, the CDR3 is TGCGCCAGCAGGACAGCTCAGGGGGTGGAGGAAAAACTGTTTTTT. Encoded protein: CASRTAQGVEEKLFF.